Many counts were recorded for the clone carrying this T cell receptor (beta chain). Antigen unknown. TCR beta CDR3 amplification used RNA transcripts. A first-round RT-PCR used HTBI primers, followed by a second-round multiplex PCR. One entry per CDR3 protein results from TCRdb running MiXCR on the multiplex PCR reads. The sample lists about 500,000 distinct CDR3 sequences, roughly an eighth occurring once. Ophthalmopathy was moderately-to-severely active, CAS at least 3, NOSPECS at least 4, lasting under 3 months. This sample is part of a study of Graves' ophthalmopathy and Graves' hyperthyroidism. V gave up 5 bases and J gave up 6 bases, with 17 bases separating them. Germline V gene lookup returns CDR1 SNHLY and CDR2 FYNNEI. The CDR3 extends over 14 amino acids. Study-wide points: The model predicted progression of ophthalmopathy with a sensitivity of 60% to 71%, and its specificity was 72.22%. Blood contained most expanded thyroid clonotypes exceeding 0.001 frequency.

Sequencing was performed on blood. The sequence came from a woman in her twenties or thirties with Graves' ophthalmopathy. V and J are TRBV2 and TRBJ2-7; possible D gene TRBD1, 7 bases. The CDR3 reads CASSPRGGGPEQYF. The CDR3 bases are TGTGCCAGCAGTCCCCGCGGAGGGGGCCCCGAGCAGTACTTC.